This is a list of T cell receptor beta chains from one sample in a study of Ad26.COV2.S vaccination and SARS-CoV-2 variants. TCRdb keeps only in-frame clones here, not all; method: immunoSEQ multiplex PCR. This table has 350,000 to 450,000 clones, 89% appearing once. Sequencing used peripheral blood, obtained in a trial of Ad26.COV2.S vaccine versus placebo. These receptors all stem from a person between 18 and 60 years old who received the Ad26.COV2.S COVID-19 vaccine or a placebo. Both conserved end residues are part of each CDR3. A D gene is named only where the DNA matches it firmly. Clone size is not always given. Where it is, it says once, few, many or a class for expanded clones.

NA | TRBJ2-1 | TRBV7-8 | NA | TGTGCCAGCAGCCCCCCGAGGACAGTCTACAATGAGCAGTTCTTC | CASSPPRTVYNEQFF
NA | TRBJ2-3 | TRBV5-5 | TRBD2 | TGTGCCAGCAGCAATGACGGAGCGGGAGGTACAGATACGCAGTATTTT | CASSNDGAGGTDTQYF
NA | TRBJ2-7 | TRBV29-1 | TRBD1 | TGCAGCGTTGTGGCCCCGAACAGGGGGCGTGCCTACGAGCAGTACTTC | CSVVAPNRGRAYEQYF
NA | TRBJ2-7 | TRBV7-3 | TRBD1 | TGTGCCAGCAGCCTTCGACAGGGGCACCGTGAGCAGTACTTC | CASSLRQGHREQYF
NA | TRBJ2-3 | TRBV19 | NA | TGTGCCAGTAGGCAGGGGAGCACAGATACGCAGTATTTT | CASRQGSTDTQYF
NA | TRBJ1-2 | TRBV28 | NA | TGTGCCAGCAGTTTGTGGACCTCCTCTGGCTACACCTTC | CASSLWTSSGYTF
NA | TRBJ2-1 | TRBV19 | NA | TGTGCCAGTAGCAAGGTAGCGGACGAGCAGTTCTTC | CASSKVADEQFF
NA | TRBJ1-2 | TRBV19 | NA | TGTGCCAGTAGTATAACTCCCCCGGGACTCGAGGAAGGCTACACCTTC | CASSITPPGLEEGYTF
NA | TRBJ2-5 | TRBV5-6 | TRBD1 | TGTGCCAGCAGCAAGGACAGGACGGCGGAGAAGACCCAGTACTTC | CASSKDRTAEKTQYF
NA | TRBJ2-3 | TRBV28 | NA | TGTGCCAGCAGTCCTGGCCCTAGGAGCCTGGTCACAGATACGCAGTATTTT | CASSPGPRSLVTDTQYF
NA | TRBJ1-2 | TRBV7-2 | NA | TGTGCCAGCAGCTCCCGGCAGACCGCCTATGGCTACACCTTC | CASSSRQTAYGYTF
NA | TRBJ1-5 | TRBV2 | NA | TGTGCCAGCAGCCCGGGGGTAACTGGTGGTCAGCCCCAGCATTTT | CASSPGVTGGQPQHF
NA | TRBJ2-3 | TRBV9 | NA | TGTGCCAGCAGCGCCGTTGGCGGGCCCAGCACAGATACGCAGTATTTT | CASSAVGGPSTDTQYF
NA | TRBJ2-2 | TRBV6-6 | NA | TGTGCCAGCACCCGGGATAACACCGGGGAGCTGTTTTTT | CASTRDNTGELFF
NA | TRBJ2-7 | TRBV29-1 | NA | TGCAGCGTTCTGCGAGGTGACCACGAGCAGTACTTC | CSVLRGDHEQYF
NA | TRBJ2-5 | TRBV7-9 | TRBD2 | TGTGCCAGCAGCCCCGGGAGGGTTGAGACCCAGTACTTC | CASSPGRVETQYF
NA | TRBJ1-5 | TRBV5-1 | NA | TGCGCCAGCAGCCCAGCAGGTGGCAATCAGCCCCAGCATTTT | CASSPAGGNQPQHF
NA | TRBJ2-1 | TRBV5-1 | NA | TGCGCCAGCAGCCCCGAGGACAGCCTGAACAATGAGCAGTTCTTC | CASSPEDSLNNEQFF
NA | TRBJ2-7 | TRBV7-2 | NA | TGTGCCAGCAGCTTAGGGTTGCGACGGACACAAACTTACGAGCAGTACTTC | CASSLGLRRTQTYEQYF
NA | TRBJ2-7 | TRBV28 | TRBD1 | TGTGCCAGCAGGGGTGCAGGGACAGGGGGGAACGAGCAGTACTTC | CASRGAGTGGNEQYF
NA | TRBJ1-6 | TRBV19 | NA | TGTGCCAGTAGTATTTGGGGAACAGGCGATAATTCACCCCTCCACTTT | CASSIWGTGDNSPLHF
NA | TRBJ2-1 | TRBV29-1 | NA | TGCAGCGTTGATCCTGGGCTCGGTACAGGGTCCCGCAATGAGCAGTTCTTC | CSVDPGLGTGSRNEQFF
once | TRBJ2-1 | TRBV2 | TRBD2 | TGTGCCAGCAGTGAGGGGGTGGGCGGGAGTTCCTACAATGAGCAGTTCTTC | CASSEGVGGSSYNEQFF
NA | TRBJ2-6 | TRBV6-1 | NA | TGTGCCAGCAGTGAGAACGGTGGGGCCAACGTCCTGACTTTC | CASSENGGANVLTF
NA | TRBJ2-7 | TRBV5-5 | TRBD1 | TGTGCCAGCAGCTTGATTTGGGACAGGGACTACGAGCAGTACTTC | CASSLIWDRDYEQYF
NA | TRBJ2-3 | TRBV28 | TRBD2 | TGTGCCAGCAGTCCAAACCGACTAGCGGGAGTCCAGACAGATACGCAGTATTTT | CASSPNRLAGVQTDTQYF
NA | TRBJ1-4 | TRBV19 | NA | TGTGCCAGTAGGAAGGGGAGGGGTGAAAAACTGTTTTTT | CASRKGRGEKLFF
NA | TRBJ2-7 | TRBV5-1 | TRBD1 | TGCGCCAGCAGCTTTGGGACAGGGGAACACGAGCAGTACTTC | CASSFGTGEHEQYF
NA | TRBJ2-7 | TRBV5-4 | TRBD2 | TGTGCCAGCAGCCCCGGTGGTCTAGCGGGAGCGGGCGAGCAGTACTTC | CASSPGGLAGAGEQYF
NA | TRBJ1-5 | TRBV18 | NA | TGTGCCAGCTCACCAGACCTTAATCAGCCCCAGCATTTT | CASSPDLNQPQHF
NA | TRBJ1-1 | TRBV6-5 | NA | TGTGCCAGCACCCTGAAGTCGGGGGCGAACACTGAAGCTTTCTTT | CASTLKSGANTEAFF
NA | TRBJ2-5 | TRBV5-1 | TRBD2 | TGCGCCAGCAGCACTCGGACTAGCGGGCAAGAGACCCAGTACTTC | CASSTRTSGQETQYF
NA | TRBJ2-5 | TRBV7-2 | TRBD2 | TGTGCCAGCAGCTGGAAGCGGGAGCAGACCCAGTACTTC | CASSWKREQTQYF
NA | TRBJ1-1 | TRBV5-4 | NA | TGTGCCAGCAGCCTGGACCTTACGAACACTGAAGCTTTCTTT | CASSLDLTNTEAFF
NA | TRBJ2-7 | TRBV27 | NA | TGTGCCAGCAGTTTAGGACAGCGCGTCTACGAGCAGTACTTC | CASSLGQRVYEQYF
NA | TRBJ1-1 | TRBV4-1 | TRBD1 | TGCGCCAGCAGCCAAGCGAGACAGGGAAACACTGAAGCTTTCTTT | CASSQARQGNTEAFF
few | TRBJ2-5 | TRBV30 | NA | TGTGCCTGGAGGACTTTCCAAGAGACCCAGTACTTC | CAWRTFQETQYF
NA | TRBJ2-3 | TRBV27 | TRBD2 | TGTGCCAGCAGTTTAAGGGCGACTAGCGCGTTCACAGATACGCAGTATTTT | CASSLRATSAFTDTQYF
once | TRBJ2-1 | TRBV6-5 | TRBD2 | TGTGCCAGCAGGGGGGGGAGGTCCTCCTACAATGAGCAGTTCTTC | CASRGGRSSYNEQFF
NA | TRBJ2-3 | TRBV9 | TRBD2 | TGTGCCAGCAGCCCAGGGACAGGGGGACTAGCGGGAGTACGAGATACGCAGTATTTT | CASSPGTGGLAGVRDTQYF
once | TRBJ1-5 | TRBV2 | NA | TGTGCCAGCAGTGACATTGGGAGGAGAAGCAATCAGCCCCAGCATTTT | CASSDIGRRSNQPQHF
NA | TRBJ1-5 | TRBV7-9 | NA | TGTGCCAGCAGCTCGAGACAGAATCAGCCCCAGCATTTT | CASSSRQNQPQHF
once | TRBJ2-3 | TRBV10-3 | NA | TGTGCCATCAGTGAGGGAAGGGCAGATACGCAGTATTTT | CAISEGRADTQYF
NA | TRBJ2-1 | TRBV9 | NA | TGTGCCAGCAGCGTAGAGGGTAGCAGAGGTGAGCAGTTCTTC | CASSVEGSRGEQFF
NA | TRBJ2-7 | TRBV4-2 | NA | TGTGCCAGCAGCCAGGACGGGTACGAGCAGTACTTC | CASSQDGYEQYF
NA | TRBJ2-5 | TRBV11-2 | TRBD2 | TGTGCCAGCAGGCATTTGGGGACTAGGCAAGAGACCCAGTACTTC | CASRHLGTRQETQYF
few | TRBJ2-2 | TRBV11-2 | NA | TGTGCCAGCAGTCCCTCGGGGTGGGGGGAGCTGTTTTTT | CASSPSGWGELFF
NA | TRBJ2-7 | TRBV15 | NA | TGTGCCACCAGCGGCCGTAACAGGGCTGCCTCCCCGGCCGAGCAGTACTTC | CATSGRNRAASPAEQYF
once | TRBJ2-7 | TRBV7-8 | TRBD2 | TGTGCCAGCAGCTTATCGGGGACTAGATCCTACGAGCAGTACTTC | CASSLSGTRSYEQYF
NA | TRBJ1-1 | TRBV6-5 | NA | TGTGCCTCCGGGAGAGTCTCGATGAACACTGAAGCTTTCTTT | CASGRVSMNTEAFF
once | TRBJ1-5 | TRBV30 | NA | TGTGCCTGGAGGGCCGGGACCTATAGCAATCAGCCCCAGCATTTT | CAWRAGTYSNQPQHF
NA | TRBJ2-7 | TRBV3-1/TRBV3-2 | NA | TGTGCCAGCAGCCAGGACTCTAGCTACGAGCAGTACTTC | CASSQDSSYEQYF
once | TRBJ2-1 | TRBV7-2 | NA | TGTGCCAGCAGCTTAGACAGGGAGCAGTTCTTC | CASSLDREQFF
NA | TRBJ1-5 | TRBV7-2 | NA | TGTGCCAGCACCAACGGGAGGGGCTCTGCTAATCAGCCCCAGCATTTT | CASTNGRGSANQPQHF
NA | TRBJ2-2 | TRBV30 | NA | TGTGCCTGGAGACACACCGCTCTAGCTCTCAGTCACACCGGGGAGCTGTTTTTT | CAWRHTALALSHTGELFF
once | TRBJ2-1 | TRBV6-6 | NA | TGTGCCAGCAGTTACTCGAAGGCGGCTTACAATGAGCAGTTCTTC | CASSYSKAAYNEQFF
NA | TRBJ1-5 | TRBV11-2 | NA | TGTGCCAGCAGCTTAGACATTCCCGAGCCCCAGCATTTT | CASSLDIPEPQHF
NA | TRBJ2-3 | TRBV5-8 | NA | TGTGCCAGCAGCCCGGAGGCAGCTTCGGGAGATACGCAGTATTTT | CASSPEAASGDTQYF